This T cell receptor beta chain came from a study of cytomegalovirus exposure and HLA in healthy donors. About the study: Out of roughly 170 million T cells, an earlier analysis found some 120 million unique TCR beta sequences in total. Study-wide results and limits: Rarity held for most TCR sequences, but there were some public TCRs that occurred in many donors.

The V gene lost 6 bases and the J gene lost 1 base, with 19 bases spanning the gap. CDR1 and CDR2 (germline): SNHLY, FYNNEI. This CDR3 comprises 16 residues. A note on this clone: No antigen is known for it.

Use of 60 Vbeta and 13 Jbeta primers characterized the PCR. The method was immunoSEQ multiplex PCR; TCRdb's version includes in-frame clones alone and lacks a portion of them. The sample includes 180,000 or so clones, 82% of them seen just once. The sequence came from a man aged 35 to 55 in good health and CMV-seronegative. Input material: PBMCs. The chain has TRBV2 and TRBJ2-7, with D perhaps TRBD2 (5 bases). This chain's CDR3 is CASRLNGPGISYEQYF. Here the CDR3 DNA reads TGTGCCAGCAGACTAAACGGCCCGGGAATTTCCTACGAGCAGTACTTC.